This record covers a single T cell receptor beta chain. Researchers partitioned CD4+ cells into CD45RA+ naive and CD45RA-negative memory subsets. How the authors handled the data: Filtering differed because ImmunoSEQ produced junction-only sequences that carried no quality scores. Sequencing used immunoSEQ multiplex PCR; TCRdb keeps in-frame clones, though not all of them. That table is the source of V, J and clone size, and D and trimming were worked out from the DNA. The data hold about 1 million clones, with roughly 75% observed a single time. Germline-derived CDR1 and CDR2 are WSHSY and SAAADI. V was shortened by 7 bases and J by 0 bases, with 18 bases between the two germline ends. This CDR3 is built from 16 residues. This specimen belongs to a study of shared clonotypes between healthy human individuals.

The receptor was isolated from a man aged 18 to 30 in good health. The sample comprised memory CD4+ T cells sorted from blood. Subset in this sample: CD45RA-negative fraction. The gene calls are TRBV10-2 and TRBJ1-1; D might be TRBD1 (6 bases). CDR3 nucleotide sequence: TGCGCCAGCACATCCGGGACATCCCAGGTGAACACTGAAGCTTTCTTT. Translating it yields CASTSGTSQVNTEAFF.